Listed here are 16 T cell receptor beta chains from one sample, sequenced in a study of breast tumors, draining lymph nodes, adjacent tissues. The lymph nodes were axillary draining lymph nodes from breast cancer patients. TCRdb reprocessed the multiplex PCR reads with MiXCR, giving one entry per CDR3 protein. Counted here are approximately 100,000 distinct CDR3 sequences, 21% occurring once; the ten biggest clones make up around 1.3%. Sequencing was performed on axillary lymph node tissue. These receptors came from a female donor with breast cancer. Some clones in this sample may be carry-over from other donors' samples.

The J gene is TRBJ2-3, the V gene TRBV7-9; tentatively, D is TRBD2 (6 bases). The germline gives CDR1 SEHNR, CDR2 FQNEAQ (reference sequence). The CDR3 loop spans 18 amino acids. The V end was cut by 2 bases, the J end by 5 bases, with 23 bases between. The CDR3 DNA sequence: TGTGCCAGCAGCTTATTCTCCCCCACCAGGGAAGCGGGAGATACGCAGTATTTT. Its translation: CASSLFSPTREAGDTQYF.

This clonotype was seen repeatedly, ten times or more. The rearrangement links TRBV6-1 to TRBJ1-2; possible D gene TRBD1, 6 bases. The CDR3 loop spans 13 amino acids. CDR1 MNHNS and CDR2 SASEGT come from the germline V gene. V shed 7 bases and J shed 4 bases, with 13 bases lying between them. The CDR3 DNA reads TGTGCCAGCACCTACGACAGGCTCTATGGCTACACCTTC. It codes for CASTYDRLYGYTF.

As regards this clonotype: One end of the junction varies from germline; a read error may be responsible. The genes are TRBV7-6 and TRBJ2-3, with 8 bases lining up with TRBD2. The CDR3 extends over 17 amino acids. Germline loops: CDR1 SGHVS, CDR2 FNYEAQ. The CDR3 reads CGSSVAGHSVSTDTQYF. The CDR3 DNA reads TGTGGCAGCAGCGTAGCGGGACATAGCGTAAGCACAGATACGCAGTATTTT.

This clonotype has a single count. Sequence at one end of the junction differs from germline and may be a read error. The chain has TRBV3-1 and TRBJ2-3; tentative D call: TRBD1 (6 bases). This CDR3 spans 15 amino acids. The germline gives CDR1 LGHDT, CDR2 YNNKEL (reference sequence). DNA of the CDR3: TGTGCCAGCAGCCAAGAGACAGGTCGCACAGATGCGCAGTATTTT. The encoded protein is CASSQETGRTDAQYF.

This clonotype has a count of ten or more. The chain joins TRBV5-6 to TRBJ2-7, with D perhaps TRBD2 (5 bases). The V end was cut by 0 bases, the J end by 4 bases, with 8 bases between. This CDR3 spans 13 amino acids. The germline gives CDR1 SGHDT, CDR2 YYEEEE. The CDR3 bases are TGTGCCAGCAGCTTGGGTAGCGAGTACGAGCAGTACTTC. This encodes CASSLGSEYEQYF.

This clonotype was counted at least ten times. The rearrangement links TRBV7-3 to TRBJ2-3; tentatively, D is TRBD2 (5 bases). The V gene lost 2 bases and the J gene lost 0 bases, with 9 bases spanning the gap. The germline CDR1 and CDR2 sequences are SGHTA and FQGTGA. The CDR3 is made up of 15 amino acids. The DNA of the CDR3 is TGTGCCAGCAGCTTACAGTCGGGGAGCACAGATACGCAGTATTTT. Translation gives CASSLQSGSTDTQYF. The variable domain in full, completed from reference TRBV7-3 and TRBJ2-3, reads GAGVSQTPSNKVTEKGKYVELRCDPISGHTALYWYRQSLGQGPEFLIYFQGTGAADDSGLPNDRFFAVRPEGSVSTLKIQRTERGDSAVYLCASSLQSGSTDTQYFGPGTRLTVL.

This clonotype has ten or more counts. Written as DNA, the CDR3 is TGTGCCAGCAGTGAATCACCAAATCGGGGGAGTACGCAGTATTTT. This codes for CASSESPNRGSTQYF. This rearrangement joins TRBV6-1 to TRBJ2-3; weak D call: TRBD2 (6 bases). Trimming shortened V by 2 bases and J by 8 bases, and 17 bases separated the two germline ends. In germline, CDR1 is MNHNS, CDR2 SASEGT. The CDR3 has 15 residues.

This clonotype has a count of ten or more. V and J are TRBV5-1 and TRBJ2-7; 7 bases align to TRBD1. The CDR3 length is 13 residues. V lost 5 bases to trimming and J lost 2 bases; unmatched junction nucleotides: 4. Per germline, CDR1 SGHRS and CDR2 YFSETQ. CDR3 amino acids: CASRVGGTYEQYF. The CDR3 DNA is TGCGCCAGCAGGGTAGGGGGCACCTACGAGCAGTACTTC.

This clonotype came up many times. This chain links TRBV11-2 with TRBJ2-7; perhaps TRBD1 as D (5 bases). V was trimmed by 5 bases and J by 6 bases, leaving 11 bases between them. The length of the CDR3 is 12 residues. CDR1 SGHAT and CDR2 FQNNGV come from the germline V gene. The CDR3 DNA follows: TGTGCCAGCAGCCGTCAGGGAATCGAGCAGTACTTC. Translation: CASSRQGIEQYF.

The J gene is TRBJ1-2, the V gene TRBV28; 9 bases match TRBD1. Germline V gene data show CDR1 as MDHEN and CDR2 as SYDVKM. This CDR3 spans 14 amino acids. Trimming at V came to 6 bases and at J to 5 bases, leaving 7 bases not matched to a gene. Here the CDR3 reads CASRKTGGRYGYTF. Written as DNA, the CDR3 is TGTGCCAGCAGAAAAACAGGGGGCCGGTATGGCTACACCTTC.

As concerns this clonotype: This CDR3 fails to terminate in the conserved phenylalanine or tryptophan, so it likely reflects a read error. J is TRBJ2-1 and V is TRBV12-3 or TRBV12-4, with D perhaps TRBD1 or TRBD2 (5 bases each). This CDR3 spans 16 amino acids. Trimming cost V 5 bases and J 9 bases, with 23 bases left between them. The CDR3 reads CASSVTGTRGKGEQFS. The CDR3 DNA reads TGTGCCAGCAGTGTCACCGGGACCAGAGGTAAGGGTGAGCAGTTCTCC.

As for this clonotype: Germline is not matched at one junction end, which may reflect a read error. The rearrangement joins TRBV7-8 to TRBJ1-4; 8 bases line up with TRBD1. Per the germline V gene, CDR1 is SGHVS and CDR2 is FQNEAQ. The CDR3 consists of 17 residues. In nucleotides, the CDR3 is TGTGCCAGCAGCTCAGTTGGGACAGGCCGCAGAAATGAAAAACTGGTTTTT. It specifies CASSSVGTGRRNEKLVF.

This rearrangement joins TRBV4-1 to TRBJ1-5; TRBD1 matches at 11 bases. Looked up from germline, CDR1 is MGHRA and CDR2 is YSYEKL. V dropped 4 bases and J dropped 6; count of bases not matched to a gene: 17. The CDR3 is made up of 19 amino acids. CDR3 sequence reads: CASSLQEAIPGTGGQPQHF. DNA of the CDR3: TGCGCCAGCAGCCTCCAGGAGGCTATCCCCGGGACAGGGGGTCAGCCCCAGCATTTT.

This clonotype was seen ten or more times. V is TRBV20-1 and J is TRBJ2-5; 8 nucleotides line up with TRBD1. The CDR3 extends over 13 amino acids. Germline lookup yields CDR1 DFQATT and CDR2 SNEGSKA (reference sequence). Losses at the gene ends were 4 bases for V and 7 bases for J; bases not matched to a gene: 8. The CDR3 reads CSATDRDEATQYF. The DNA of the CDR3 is TGCAGTGCTACGGACAGGGATGAGGCGACCCAGTACTTC.

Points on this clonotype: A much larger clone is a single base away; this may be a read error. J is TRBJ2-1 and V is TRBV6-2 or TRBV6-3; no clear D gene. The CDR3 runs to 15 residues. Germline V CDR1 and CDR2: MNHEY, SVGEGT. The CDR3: CASSLHESSYNGQFF. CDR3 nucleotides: TGTGCCAGCAGTTTACACGAAAGCTCCTACAATGGGCAGTTCTTC.

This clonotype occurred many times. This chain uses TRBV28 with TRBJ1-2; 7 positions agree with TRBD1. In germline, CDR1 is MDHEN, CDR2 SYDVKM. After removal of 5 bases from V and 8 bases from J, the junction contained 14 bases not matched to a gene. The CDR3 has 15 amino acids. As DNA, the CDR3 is TGTGCCAGCAGTCCTATAGACAGGGAACTACCAGGCTACACCTTC. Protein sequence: CASSPIDRELPGYTF.